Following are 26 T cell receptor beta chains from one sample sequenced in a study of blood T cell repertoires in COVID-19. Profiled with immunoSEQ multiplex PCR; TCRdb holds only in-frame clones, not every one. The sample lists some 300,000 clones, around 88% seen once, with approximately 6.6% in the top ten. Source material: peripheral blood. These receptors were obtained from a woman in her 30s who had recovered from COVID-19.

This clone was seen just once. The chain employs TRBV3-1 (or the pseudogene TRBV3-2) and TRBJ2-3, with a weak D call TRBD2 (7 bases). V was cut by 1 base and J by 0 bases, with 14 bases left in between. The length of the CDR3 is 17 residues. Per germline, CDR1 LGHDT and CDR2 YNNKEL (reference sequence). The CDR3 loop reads CASSQVRGAVSTDTQYF. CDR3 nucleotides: TGTGCCAGCAGCCAAGTACGGGGGGCTGTCAGCACAGATACGCAGTATTTT.

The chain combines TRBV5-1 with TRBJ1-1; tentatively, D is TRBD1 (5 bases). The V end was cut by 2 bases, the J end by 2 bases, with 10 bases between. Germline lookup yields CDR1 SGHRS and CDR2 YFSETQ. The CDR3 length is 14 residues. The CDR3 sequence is CASSFSQGNTEAFF. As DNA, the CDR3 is TGCGCCAGCAGCTTTAGTCAGGGAAACACTGAAGCTTTCTTT. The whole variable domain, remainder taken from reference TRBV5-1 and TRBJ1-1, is KAGVTQTPRYLIKTRGQQVTLSCSPISGHRSVSWYQQTPGQGLQFLFEYFSETQRNKGNFPGRFSGRQFSNSRSEMNVSTLELGDSALYLCASSFSQGNTEAFFGQGTRLTVV.

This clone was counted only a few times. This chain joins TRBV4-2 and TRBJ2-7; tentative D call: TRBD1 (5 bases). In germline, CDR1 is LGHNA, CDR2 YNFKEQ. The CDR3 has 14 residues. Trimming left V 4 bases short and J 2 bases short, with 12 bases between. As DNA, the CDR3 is TGTGCCAGCAGCCCGAAAGGGGCCCCCTACGAGCAGTACTTC. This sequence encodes CASSPKGAPYEQYF.

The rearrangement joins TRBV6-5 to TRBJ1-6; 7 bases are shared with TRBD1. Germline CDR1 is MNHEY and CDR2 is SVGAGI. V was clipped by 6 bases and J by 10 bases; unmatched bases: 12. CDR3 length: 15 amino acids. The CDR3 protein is CASRVPGQPTSPLHF. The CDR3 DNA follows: TGTGCCAGCAGGGTTCCGGGACAGCCAACATCACCCCTCCACTTT.

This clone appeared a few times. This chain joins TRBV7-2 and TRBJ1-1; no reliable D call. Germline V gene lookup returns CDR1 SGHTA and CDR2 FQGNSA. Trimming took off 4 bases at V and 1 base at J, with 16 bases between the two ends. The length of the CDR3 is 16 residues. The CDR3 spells CASSSQTARGNTEAFF. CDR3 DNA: TGTGCCAGCAGCTCTCAGACGGCCCGGGGGAACACTGAAGCTTTCTTT.

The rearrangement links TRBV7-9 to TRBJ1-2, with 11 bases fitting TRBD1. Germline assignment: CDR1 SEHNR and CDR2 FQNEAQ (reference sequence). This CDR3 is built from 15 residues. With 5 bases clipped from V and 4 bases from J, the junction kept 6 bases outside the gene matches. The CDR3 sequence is CASSQRTGGLYGYTF. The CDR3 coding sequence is TGTGCCAGCAGCCAGCGGACAGGGGGCCTCTATGGCTACACCTTC.

The chain's CDR3 is CATANRENEKLFF. DNA of the CDR3: TGTGCCACCGCCAACAGGGAGAATGAAAAACTGTTTTTT. The rearrangement joins TRBV10-3 to TRBJ1-4; tentatively, D is TRBD1 (6 bases). V gave up 10 bases and J gave up 5 bases, with 14 bases separating them. Germline V CDR1 and CDR2: ENHRY, SYGVKD. The CDR3 has 13 amino acids.

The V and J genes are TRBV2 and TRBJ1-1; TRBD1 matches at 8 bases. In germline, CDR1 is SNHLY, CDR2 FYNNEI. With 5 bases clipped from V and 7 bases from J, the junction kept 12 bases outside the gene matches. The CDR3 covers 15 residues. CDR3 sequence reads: CASSLLPTGVDEAFF. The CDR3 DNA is TGTGCCAGCAGTCTGCTACCGACAGGGGTGGATGAAGCTTTCTTT. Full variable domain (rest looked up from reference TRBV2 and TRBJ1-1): EPEVTQTPSHQVTQMGQEVILRCVPISNHLYFYWYRQILGQKVEFLVSFYNNEISEKSEIFDDQFSVERPDGSNFTLKIRSTKLEDSAMYFCASSLLPTGVDEAFFGQGTRLTVV.

The CDR3 region has the DNA TGTGCCAGCAGTCGGACAGGTGACTATGGCTACACCTTC. This sequence encodes CASSRTGDYGYTF. The chain combines TRBV27 with TRBJ1-2, with 7 bases aligning to TRBD1. This CDR3 comprises 13 residues. V lost 5 bases to trimming and J lost 3 bases; unmatched junction nucleotides: 3. Looked up from germline, CDR1 is MNHEY and CDR2 is SMNVEV (reference sequence).

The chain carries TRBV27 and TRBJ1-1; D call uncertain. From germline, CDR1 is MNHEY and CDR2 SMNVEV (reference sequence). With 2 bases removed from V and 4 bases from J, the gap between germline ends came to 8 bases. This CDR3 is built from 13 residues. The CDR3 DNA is TGTGCCAGCAGTTTACCGGAGGGCACTGAAGCTTTCTTT. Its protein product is CASSLPEGTEAFF.

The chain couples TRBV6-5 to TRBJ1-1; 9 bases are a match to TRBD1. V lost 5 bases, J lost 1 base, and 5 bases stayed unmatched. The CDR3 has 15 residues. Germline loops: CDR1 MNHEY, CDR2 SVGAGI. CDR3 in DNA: TGTGCCAGCAGTCCTAAGACAGGGGGGAACACTGAAGCTTTCTTT. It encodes CASSPKTGGNTEAFF.

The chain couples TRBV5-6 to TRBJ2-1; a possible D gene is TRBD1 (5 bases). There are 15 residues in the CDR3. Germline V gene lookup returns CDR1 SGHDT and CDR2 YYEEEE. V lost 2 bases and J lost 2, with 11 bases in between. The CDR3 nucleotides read TGTGCCAGCAGCTTCCAGGGCGGCCCCTACAATGAGCAGTTCTTC. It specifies CASSFQGGPYNEQFF.

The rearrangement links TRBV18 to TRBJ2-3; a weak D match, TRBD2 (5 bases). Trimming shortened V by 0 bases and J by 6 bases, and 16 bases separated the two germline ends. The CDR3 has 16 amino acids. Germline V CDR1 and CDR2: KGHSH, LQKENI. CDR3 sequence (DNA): TGTGCCAGCTCACCACCGAGGGCTACCATAGCCGATACGCAGTATTTT. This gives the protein CASSPPRATIADTQYF.

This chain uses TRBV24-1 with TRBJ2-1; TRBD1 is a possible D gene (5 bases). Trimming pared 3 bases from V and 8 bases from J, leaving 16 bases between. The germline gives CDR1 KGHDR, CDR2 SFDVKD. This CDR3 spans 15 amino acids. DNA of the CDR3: TGTGCCACCAGTGATCCGGCAGGGTTAGTGGATGAGCAGTTCTTC. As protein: CATSDPAGLVDEQFF.

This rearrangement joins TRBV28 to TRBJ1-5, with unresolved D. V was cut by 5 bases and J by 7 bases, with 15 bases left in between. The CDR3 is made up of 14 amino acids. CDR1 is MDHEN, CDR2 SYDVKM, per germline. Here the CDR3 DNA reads TGTGCCAGCAGTCCGGATGCGGGAGGCCAGCCCCAGCATTTT. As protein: CASSPDAGGQPQHF.

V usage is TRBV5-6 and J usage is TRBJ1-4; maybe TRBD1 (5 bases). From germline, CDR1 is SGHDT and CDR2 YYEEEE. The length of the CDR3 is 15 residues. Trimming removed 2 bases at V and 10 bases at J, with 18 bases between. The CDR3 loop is CASSFSGMGFGKLFF. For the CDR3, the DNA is TGTGCCAGCAGCTTTTCAGGGATGGGGTTTGGAAAACTGTTTTTT.

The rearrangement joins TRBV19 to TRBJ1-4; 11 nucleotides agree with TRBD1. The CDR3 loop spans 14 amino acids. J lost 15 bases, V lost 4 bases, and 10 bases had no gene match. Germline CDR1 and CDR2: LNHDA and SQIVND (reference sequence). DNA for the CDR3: TGTGCCAGTAGTAACCGGGACAGGGGGACCCGGGTGTTTTTT. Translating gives CASSNRDRGTRVFF.

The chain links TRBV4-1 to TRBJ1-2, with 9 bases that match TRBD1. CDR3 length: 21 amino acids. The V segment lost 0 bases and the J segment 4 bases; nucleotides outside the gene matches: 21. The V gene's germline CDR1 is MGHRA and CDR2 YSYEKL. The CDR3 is CASSQDIGTGWELAFIYGYTF. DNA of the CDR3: TGCGCCAGCAGCCAAGATATCGGGACAGGGTGGGAATTAGCGTTCATCTATGGCTACACCTTC.

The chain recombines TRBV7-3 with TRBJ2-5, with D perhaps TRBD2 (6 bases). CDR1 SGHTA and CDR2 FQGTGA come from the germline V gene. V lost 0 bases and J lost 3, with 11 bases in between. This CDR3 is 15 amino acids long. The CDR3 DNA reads TGTGCCAGCAGCTTAACAATAGCGGATGAAGAGACCCAGTACTTC. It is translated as CASSLTIADEETQYF.

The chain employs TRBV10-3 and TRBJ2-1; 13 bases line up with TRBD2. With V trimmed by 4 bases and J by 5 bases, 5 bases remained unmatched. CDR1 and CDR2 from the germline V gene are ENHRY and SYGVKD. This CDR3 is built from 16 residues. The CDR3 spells CAISGATSGGHNEQFF. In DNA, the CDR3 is TGTGCCATCAGTGGTGCGACTAGCGGGGGGCACAATGAGCAGTTCTTC.

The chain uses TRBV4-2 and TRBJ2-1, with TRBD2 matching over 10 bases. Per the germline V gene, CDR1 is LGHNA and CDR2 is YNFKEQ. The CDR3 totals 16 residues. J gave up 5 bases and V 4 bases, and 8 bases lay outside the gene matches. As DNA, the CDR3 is TGTGCCAGCAGCCCACAAGAACTAGCGGGGAACAATGAGCAGTTCTTC. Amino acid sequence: CASSPQELAGNNEQFF.

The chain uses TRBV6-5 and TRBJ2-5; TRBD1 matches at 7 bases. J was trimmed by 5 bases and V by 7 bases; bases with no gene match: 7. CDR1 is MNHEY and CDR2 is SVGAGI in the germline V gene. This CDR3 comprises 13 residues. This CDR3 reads CASNTIRGETQYF. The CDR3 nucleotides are TGTGCCAGCAATACGATCAGGGGGGAGACCCAGTACTTC.

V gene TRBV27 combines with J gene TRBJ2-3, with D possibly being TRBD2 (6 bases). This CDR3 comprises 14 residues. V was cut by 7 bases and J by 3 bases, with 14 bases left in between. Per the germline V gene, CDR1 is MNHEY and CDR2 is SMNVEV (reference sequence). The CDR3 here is CASKGGFATDTQYF. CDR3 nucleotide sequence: TGTGCCAGCAAGGGAGGTTTTGCGACAGATACGCAGTATTTT.

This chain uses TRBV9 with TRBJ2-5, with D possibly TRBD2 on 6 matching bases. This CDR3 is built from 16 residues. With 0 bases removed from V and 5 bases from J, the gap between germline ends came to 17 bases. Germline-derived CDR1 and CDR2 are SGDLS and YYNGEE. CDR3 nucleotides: TGTGCCAGCAGCGTAGGGCGGAAAGGGAGGATGGAGACCCAGTACTTC. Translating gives CASSVGRKGRMETQYF.

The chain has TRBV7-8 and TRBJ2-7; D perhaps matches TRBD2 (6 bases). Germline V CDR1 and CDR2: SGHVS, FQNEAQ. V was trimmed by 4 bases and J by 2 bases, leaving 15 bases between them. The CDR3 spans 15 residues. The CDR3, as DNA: TGTGCCAGCAGCTCGGGACTGACGAACCCCTACGAGCAGTACTTC. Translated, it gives CASSSGLTNPYEQYF.

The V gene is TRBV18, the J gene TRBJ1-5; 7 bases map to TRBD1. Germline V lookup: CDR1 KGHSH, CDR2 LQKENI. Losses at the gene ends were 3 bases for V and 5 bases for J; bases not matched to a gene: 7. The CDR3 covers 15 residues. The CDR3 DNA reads TGTGCCAGCTCACCGGTCGGACAGGACCATCAGCCCCAGCATTTT. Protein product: CASSPVGQDHQPQHF. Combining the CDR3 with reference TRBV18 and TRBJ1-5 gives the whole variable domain NAGVMQNPRHLVRRRGQEARLRCSPMKGHSHVYWYRQLPEEGLKFMVYLQKENIIDESGMPKERFSAEFPKEGPSILRIQQVVRGDSAAYFCASSPVGQDHQPQHFGDGTRLSIL.